The rows below give T cell receptor beta chains drawn from one sample of a study of CD8 T cells in Susac syndrome. TCRdb re-analysed the immunoSEQ multiplex PCR reads in MiXCR, keeping a single row per CDR3 protein. The sample lists hundreds of thousands of distinct CDR3 sequences, about 94% seen once, with 0.15% to 0.2% in the top ten. Material for sequencing was CD4+ T cells from PBMCs. The source of these receptors is a human donor with Susac syndrome. Each CDR3 is given with its conserved first and last residue. The D gene is left open where the match is weak. The size field is filled for only some rows; it gives once, few, many or a size class.

CDR3nt,CDR3aa,d_gene,v_gene,abundance,len,j_gene
TGTGCCACCAGTGCCGGGAACAATCAGCCCCAGCATTTT,CATSAGNNQPQHF,.,TRBV24-1,.,13,TRBJ1-5
TGTGCCAGCAGCCTAGGGGAGGGGCAGTACTTC,CASSLGEGQYF,TRBD2,TRBV3-1,.,11,TRBJ2-7
TGCAGCGTTAGTACAGGGGGTTCCTCCTACGAGCAGTACTTC,CSVSTGGSSYEQYF,TRBD1,TRBV29-1,.,14,TRBJ2-7
TGCGCCAGCAGCGGGGACGGGAACTCTGGAAACACCATATATTTT,CASSGDGNSGNTIYF,.,TRBV5-1,.,15,TRBJ1-3
TGTGCCAGCAGTTTAGGACACCGCACTGAAGCTTTCTTT,CASSLGHRTEAFF,.,TRBV12-3/TRBV12-4,.,13,TRBJ1-1
TGTGCCACCTTAGACCGGGACCGAGAGCTCAATGAGCAGTTCTTC,CATLDRDRELNEQFF,.,TRBV15,.,15,TRBJ2-1
TGTGCCAGCAGAGGGGACAGGGCATCTAACTATGGCTACACCTTC,CASRGDRASNYGYTF,TRBD1,TRBV6-1,.,15,TRBJ1-2
TGTGCCAGCATTGAAGCTAGCACAGATACGCAGTATTTT,CASIEASTDTQYF,.,TRBV27,.,13,TRBJ2-3
TGTGCCACCAGCAGCCAGGGACAGGGGACCGATGAGCAGTTCTTC,CATSSQGQGTDEQFF,TRBD1,TRBV15,.,15,TRBJ2-1
TGCGCCAGCAGCCAAGATAGCGGGGCGAGTGAAAAACTGTTTTTT,CASSQDSGASEKLFF,.,TRBV4-3,once,15,TRBJ1-4
TGTGCCAGCAGCCGAGGGACAGGCTATAATGAAAAACTGTTTTTT,CASSRGTGYNEKLFF,TRBD1,TRBV7-2,.,15,TRBJ1-4
TGTGCCAGCAGTTTGGGCAGCGTGTCTGGAAACACCATATATTTT,CASSLGSVSGNTIYF,.,TRBV12-3/TRBV12-4,once,15,TRBJ1-3
TGTGCCACCACGACTAGGTCTTTTACAGATACGCAGTATTTT,CATTTRSFTDTQYF,.,TRBV15,.,14,TRBJ2-3
TGTGCCAGCAGTCCCCCGGGACAGGGGGATTATGGCTACACCTTC,CASSPPGQGDYGYTF,TRBD1,TRBV2,.,15,TRBJ1-2
TGTGCCAGCAGTGACCCTAGCGGGGCCTTGAACACCGGGGAGCTGTTTTTT,CASSDPSGALNTGELFF,TRBD2,TRBV25-1,.,17,TRBJ2-2
TGTGCCAGCAGGGGACCTGGGACAGAGAAGGGTGAAGCTTTCTTT,CASRGPGTEKGEAFF,TRBD1,TRBV6-1,few,15,TRBJ1-1
TGTGCCAGCAGTGGACAGGGTAACGAGCAGTACTTC,CASSGQGNEQYF,TRBD1,TRBV25-1,.,12,TRBJ2-7
TGTGCCAGCAGCCGAGACAGGGCCGAAAAACTGTTTTTT,CASSRDRAEKLFF,TRBD1,TRBV4-2,.,13,TRBJ1-4
TGTGCCAGCAGTGGGGGATGGTCTGGAAACACCATATATTTT,CASSGGWSGNTIYF,.,TRBV25-1,.,14,TRBJ1-3
TGTGCCAGCAGTTACCACGACAGCGCGGGGATTCGGGATGAGCAGTTCTTC,CASSYHDSAGIRDEQFF,.,TRBV6-2/TRBV6-3,.,17,TRBJ2-1
TGTGCCACCAGCAGACAAGGGAACCAGCCCCAGCATTTT,CATSRQGNQPQHF,.,TRBV15,.,13,TRBJ1-5
TGTGCCAGCAGCCAAGTAGTTGCGGAAAAACTGTTTTTT,CASSQVVAEKLFF,.,TRBV3-1,once,13,TRBJ1-4
TGCAGTGCTAGAGATGTTAAGTCAGGGGCATTGGGAGATACGCAGTATTTT,CSARDVKSGALGDTQYF,.,TRBV20-1,.,17,TRBJ2-3
TGTGCCAGCAGCCAAGGCTGGGTTAATTCACCCCTCCACTTT,CASSQGWVNSPLHF,.,TRBV3-1,.,14,TRBJ1-6
TGTGCCAGCAGCTCCCCAGCAGGGACTTTCTACGAGCAGTACTTC,CASSSPAGTFYEQYF,.,TRBV5-6,.,15,TRBJ2-7
TGCAGTGCTTCCTCGAGGCTAGCGGGGGAAACAGATACGCAGTATTTT,CSASSRLAGETDTQYF,TRBD2,TRBV20-1,.,16,TRBJ2-3
TGTGCCAGCAGTCCGGACAGGCTCTATGGCTACACCTTC,CASSPDRLYGYTF,TRBD1,TRBV5-6,few,13,TRBJ1-2
TGTGCCAGCAGCGCGTCTGTATTGACGGAGAACACTGAAGCTTTCTTT,CASSASVLTENTEAFF,.,TRBV9,.,16,TRBJ1-1
TGCGCCAGCAGCCAACAGCGGGGGGGCCTAGGGACAGATACGCAGTATTTT,CASSQQRGGLGTDTQYF,TRBD2,TRBV4-1,.,17,TRBJ2-3
TGTGCCAGCAGACCATTGGGACAGAGCAACACTGAAGCTTTCTTT,CASRPLGQSNTEAFF,TRBD1,TRBV6-2/TRBV6-3,once,15,TRBJ1-1
TGTGCCTGGAGTGTCGGCACAGGGGGTACCTACGAGCAGTACTTC,CAWSVGTGGTYEQYF,TRBD1,TRBV30,.,15,TRBJ2-7